This T cell receptor (beta chain) came from a study of blood T cell repertoires in COVID-19. Germline lookup yields CDR1 SGHRS and CDR2 YFSETQ. The V segment lost 3 bases and the J segment 0 bases; nucleotides outside the gene matches: 3. This CDR3 comprises 15 residues. The repertoire was sequenced with immunoSEQ multiplex PCR; TCRdb's copy has only in-frame clones and lacks some. The sample lists fewer than 600,000 clones; around nine tenths were seen once. In assigning cohorts, the study relied on participant-reported clinical history. Two consecutive negative NP/OP PCR tests, clearance, or resolved symptoms defined Cohort 3 recovery.

Material for sequencing was PBMCs or T cells enriched from blood (not recorded which). This TCR came from a woman aged 40 to 50 who had recovered from COVID-19. The rearrangement uses TRBV5-1 and TRBJ2-1, with 7 positions matching TRBD2. This CDR3 is CASSSGGSSYNEQFF. Written as DNA, the CDR3 is TGCGCCAGCAGCTCGGGGGGTAGCTCCTACAATGAGCAGTTCTTC.